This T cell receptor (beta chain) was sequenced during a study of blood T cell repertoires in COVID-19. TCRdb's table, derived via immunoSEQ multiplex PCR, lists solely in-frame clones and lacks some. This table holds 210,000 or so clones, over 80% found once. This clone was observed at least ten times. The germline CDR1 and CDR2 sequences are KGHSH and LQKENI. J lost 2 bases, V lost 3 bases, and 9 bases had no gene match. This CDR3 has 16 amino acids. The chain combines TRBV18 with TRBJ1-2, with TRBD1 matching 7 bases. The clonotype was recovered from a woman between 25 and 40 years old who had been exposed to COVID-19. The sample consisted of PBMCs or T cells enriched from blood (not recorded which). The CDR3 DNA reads TGTGCCAGCTCACCCACCGGGACAGCCCTGAACTATGGCTACACCTTC. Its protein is CASSPTGTALNYGYTF. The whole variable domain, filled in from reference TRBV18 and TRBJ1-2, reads NAGVMQNPRHLVRRRGQEARLRCSPMKGHSHVYWYRQLPEEGLKFMVYLQKENIIDESGMPKERFSAEFPKEGPSILRIQQVVRGDSAAYFCASSPTGTALNYGYTFGSGTRLTVV.